Listed below are T cell receptor beta chains from one sample, sequenced in a study of Graves' ophthalmopathy and Graves' hyperthyroidism. MiXCR was run by TCRdb on the multiplex PCR reads, yielding one entry per CDR3 protein. The sample lists about 160,000 distinct CDR3 sequences, roughly two fifths seen once, with approximately 8.9% in the top ten. Source material: peripheral blood. The origin of the receptors is a man aged 25 to 40 with Graves' ophthalmopathy. CDR3s include the opening cysteine and the closing phenylalanine or tryptophan.

v_call cdr3_aa
TRBV20-1 CSARYGGLLEQYF
TRBV2 CASGQDRGNQPQHF
TRBV12-3/TRBV12-4 CASSFSGSSYEQYF
TRBV28 CASRAPRDHYEQYF
TRBV4-2 CASSQVSGGVPNGYTF
TRBV4-3 CASSPQIDGANVLTF
TRBV2 CASSDPRRTGSSYEQYF
TRBV25-1 CASSEVRDSTEAFF
TRBV13 CASSSRLAGFYEQYF
TRBV6-2/TRBV6-3 CASSWGGTGGTEAFF
TRBV6-1 CASSEHPSGRAKKTQYF
TRBV29-1 CSVELAGGAGRSYEQYF
TRBV24-1 CATSAPGGYTF